Listed below are T cell receptor beta chains from one sample, sequenced in a study of T cells expressing NK-cell markers. TCRdb re-analyzed the 5' RACE reads; it lists each CDR3 protein once, without DNA. The sample table sets out 150,000 to 200,000 distinct CDR3 sequences. The specimen sequenced was blood T cells: a sorted CD56 or NKG2C T cell subset, CD4+ or CD8+ T cells, or bulk PBMC T cells (not recorded which). The receptors originated from a man between 18 and 69 years old in good health. Both conserved end residues are part of each CDR3.

j_gene | v_gene | CDR3aa
TRBJ2-2 | TRBV6-5 | CASSLLAANTGELFF
TRBJ2-2 | TRBV6-5 | CASSYLGKDGELFF
TRBJ2-1 | TRBV20-1 | CSARSLAGGISYNEQFF
TRBJ2-1 | TRBV4-1 | CASSQSGTALNEQFF
TRBJ2-5 | TRBV2 | CASSDHVGQPGTQYF
TRBJ2-3 | TRBV4-2 | CASSHSALGADTQYF
TRBJ2-5 | TRBV7-9 | CASSGPGGRETQYF
TRBJ1-1 | TRBV12-3/TRBV12-4 | CASSWERDRLNTEAFF
TRBJ1-3 | TRBV28 | CASSPPGAGNTIYF
TRBJ1-6 | TRBV2 | CASSEFPFNNSPLHF
TRBJ2-6 | TRBV24-1 | CATPGFGGSGANVLTF
TRBJ1-2 | TRBV9 | CASSNELYYGYTF
TRBJ2-5 | TRBV25-1 | CASSEYLGQGETQYF
TRBJ2-1 | TRBV20-1 | CSARDLGLVNNEQFF
TRBJ2-7 | TRBV2 | CASSGTGSDQYF
TRBJ2-5 | TRBV5-1 | CASSLIMRETQYF